A single sample is the source of the 15 T cell receptor beta chains below, sequenced in a study of patients and donors after allogeneic stem cell transplantation. In TCRdb, the RT-PCR reads were re-called with MiXCR into one record per CDR3 protein. Here the sample spans approximately 410,000 distinct CDR3 sequences, roughly 16% being singletons. Material: blood, either unsorted or a sorted T cell fraction (not recorded which). Every receptor here comes from a human donor who was either an allogeneic HSCT recipient or a stem cell or donor lymphocyte infusion donor (not recorded which). It is not recorded whose cells these are; they may come from a transplant donor.

The V and J genes are TRBV6-1 and TRBJ2-5, with D tentatively TRBD1 or TRBD2 (5 bases each). Germline V CDR1 and CDR2: MNHNS, SASEGT. The CDR3 has 16 residues. The germline V and J ends were trimmed by 8 bases and 5 bases, with 24 bases remaining between them. Written as DNA, the CDR3 is TGTGCCAGCTTTAAGGGGAATCGTTTAAGGGAGGAGACCCAGTACTTC. It encodes CASFKGNRLREETQYF.

This sequence joins TRBV5-1 and TRBJ2-5, with 7 bases lining up with TRBD1. This CDR3 is built from 17 residues. CDR1 is SGHRS and CDR2 is YFSETQ in the germline V gene. Trimming cost V 0 bases and J 5 bases; bases outside gene matches: 13. CDR3 protein: CASSLGRTGQRVETQYF. The CDR3 coding sequence is TGCGCCAGCAGCTTGGGTAGGACAGGCCAGAGAGTGGAGACCCAGTACTTC.

This clonotype was counted a few times. This chain joins TRBV20-1 and TRBJ2-7; 12 nucleotides agree with TRBD2. Germline CDR1 is DFQATT and CDR2 is SNEGSKA (reference sequence). CDR3 length equals 16 residues. The V and J ends lost 0 bases and 7 bases, in that order; junction bases with no gene match: 10. In DNA form, the CDR3 reads TGCAGTGCTAGAGACCAATCTAGCGGGAGGGCCTCTGAGCAGTACTTC. Protein product: CSARDQSSGRASEQYF.

The V and J genes are TRBV7-9 and TRBJ1-4, with D perhaps matching TRBD1 (5 bases). Germline V lookup: CDR1 SEHNR, CDR2 FQNEAQ (reference sequence). V was clipped by 5 bases and J by 0 bases, with 16 bases between them. The CDR3 runs to 17 residues. The CDR3 loop is CASSPRRQGATNEKLFF. The CDR3 DNA reads TGTGCCAGCAGCCCGCGTCGGCAGGGAGCAACTAATGAAAAACTGTTTTTT.

V gene TRBV2 combines with J gene TRBJ1-5; unclear D gene. Germline V gene sequence: CDR1 SNHLY, CDR2 FYNNEI. V was cut by 2 bases and J by 5 bases, with 10 bases left in between. This CDR3 comprises 14 residues. This chain's CDR3 is CASSENRPYQPQHF. The CDR3 coding sequence is TGTGCCAGCAGTGAAAACCGGCCCTATCAGCCCCAGCATTTT.

V is TRBV9 and J is TRBJ2-5; 8 nucleotides match TRBD2. The germline CDR1 and CDR2 sequences are SGDLS and YYNGEE. The length of the CDR3 is 14 residues. Unmatched junction bases numbered 3, after V lost 1 base and J lost 4 bases. CDR3 coding DNA: TGTGCCAGCAGCGTATCGAGCGGGAGAGAGACCCAGTACTTC. Protein product: CASSVSSGRETQYF.

This sequence joins TRBV7-6 and TRBJ2-3; 10 bases match TRBD1. CDR3 length: 14 amino acids. CDR1 and CDR2 from the germline V gene are SGHVS and FNYEAQ. Trimming cost V 1 base and J 9 bases; bases outside gene matches: 4. CDR3 in amino acids: CASSLGDRGGTQYF. The CDR3 region has the DNA TGTGCCAGCAGCTTAGGGGACAGGGGAGGCACGCAGTATTTT.

This clonotype occurred a few times. The rearrangement uses TRBV19 and TRBJ2-1, with D unresolved. Germline values: CDR1 LNHDA, CDR2 SQIVND (reference sequence). The CDR3 consists of 14 residues. The ends were cut back, 3 bases at V and 0 bases at J, with 6 bases in the middle. CDR3 in DNA: TGTGCCAGTAGTATCATAGGCTCCTACAATGAGCAGTTCTTC. It codes for CASSIIGSYNEQFF.

The chain recombines TRBV10-3 with TRBJ2-7; no reliable D call. The V gene's germline CDR1 is ENHRY and CDR2 SYGVKD. This CDR3 contains 15 residues. V shed 2 bases and J shed 4 bases, with 15 bases lying between them. In nucleotides, the CDR3 is TGTGCCATCAGTGAGGTGGCAGGCAACCTTTACGAGCAGTACTTC. The encoded protein is CAISEVAGNLYEQYF.

This clonotype was recorded once. The rearrangement uses TRBV10-3 and TRBJ2-5; D tentatively reads TRBD1 or TRBD2 (5 bases each). V was cut by 4 bases and J by 5 bases, with 11 bases left in between. Germline CDR1 and CDR2: ENHRY and SYGVKD. This CDR3 region has 13 residues. CDR3 region: CAISGPEGETQYF. In DNA, the CDR3 is TGTGCCATCAGTGGACCAGAGGGGGAGACCCAGTACTTC.

This clonotype was detected ten times or more. This sequence joins TRBV12-3 or TRBV12-4 and TRBJ2-3, with D maybe TRBD2 (6 bases). Trimming took 7 bases from V and 2 from J, leaving 16 bases between them. The CDR3 runs 15 residues. The CDR3 DNA is TGTGCCAGCACACTACGGGGGACCCTCACAGATACGCAGTATTTT. Amino acid sequence: CASTLRGTLTDTQYF.

The chain has TRBV29-1 and TRBJ1-6; D is uncertain. The CDR3 covers 13 residues. V was shortened by 7 bases and J by 4 bases, with 11 bases between the two germline ends. Per germline, CDR1 SQVTM and CDR2 ANQGSEA. This chain's CDR3 is CSASNGYNSPLHF. CDR3 coding DNA: TGCAGCGCATCGAACGGGTATAATTCACCCCTCCACTTT.

The chain couples TRBV7-2 to TRBJ2-1, with D hard to call. Trimming removed 5 bases from V and 9 bases from J, with 20 bases in between. The CDR3 has 15 residues. Germline values: CDR1 SGHTA, CDR2 FQGNSA. The CDR3 DNA follows: TGTGCCAGCAGCCGAGAGAACTTCCGTGGAGTTGAGCAGTTCTTC. This gives the protein CASSRENFRGVEQFF.

The chain joins TRBV7-8 to TRBJ2-1; 7 bases are a match to TRBD1. Germline values: CDR1 SGHVS, CDR2 FQNEAQ. The ends lost 5 bases at V and 2 bases at J; junction bases unmatched: 6. The CDR3 totals 15 residues. The CDR3 DNA sequence: TGTGCCAGCAGCCCCGACAGGGTCACCTACAATGAGCAGTTCTTC. Translating gives CASSPDRVTYNEQFF. The full variable domain, its missing parts supplied by reference TRBV7-8 and TRBJ2-1, is GAGVSQSPRYKVAKRGQDVALRCDPISGHVSLFWYQQALGQGPEFLTYFQNEAQLDKSGLPSDRFFAERPEGSVSTLKIQRTQQEDSAVYLCASSPDRVTYNEQFFGPGTRLTVL.

This clonotype has at least ten counts. The chain carries TRBV5-1 and TRBJ2-7; perhaps TRBD1 as D (5 bases). Germline CDR1 and CDR2: SGHRS and YFSETQ. The CDR3 is made up of 16 amino acids. V was clipped by 2 bases and J by 2 bases, with 17 bases between them. CDR3 sequence (DNA): TGCGCCAGCAGCTTAGCCAGGACAAGGGCCCCCTACGAGCAGTACTTC. It codes for CASSLARTRAPYEQYF.